Given below is one TCR beta chain in context. This table comes from immunoSEQ multiplex PCR, and its TCRdb copy is limited to in-frame clones, with some not included. The sample consists of approximately 80,000 clones, over 75% of them appearing once. This specimen belongs to a study of T cell responses to AZD1222 COVID-19 vaccine. The CDR3 totals 13 residues. V was shortened by 1 base and J by 5 bases, with 6 bases between the two germline ends. The germline CDR1 and CDR2 sequences are MNHEY and SMNVEV (reference sequence). Source: peripheral blood, taken 28 days after the second AZD1222 dose. The receptor's source is an adult who received the AZD1222 COVID-19 vaccine. The chain links TRBV27 to TRBJ1-5; a weak D match, TRBD1 (5 bases). The CDR3 is CASSLLGDQPQHF. CDR3 DNA: TGTGCCAGCAGTTTATTGGGGGATCAGCCCCAGCATTTT.